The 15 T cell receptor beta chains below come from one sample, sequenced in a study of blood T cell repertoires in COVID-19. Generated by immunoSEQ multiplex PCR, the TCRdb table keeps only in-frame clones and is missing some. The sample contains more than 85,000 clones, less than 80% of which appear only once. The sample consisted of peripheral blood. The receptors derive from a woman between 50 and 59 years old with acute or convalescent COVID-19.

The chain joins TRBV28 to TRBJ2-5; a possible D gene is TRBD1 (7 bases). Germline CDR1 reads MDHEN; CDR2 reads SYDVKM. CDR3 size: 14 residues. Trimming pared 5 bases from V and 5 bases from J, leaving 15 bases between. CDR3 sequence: CASSLPTGRETQYF. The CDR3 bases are TGTGCCAGCAGTCTACCGACAGGGAGGGAGACCCAGTACTTC.

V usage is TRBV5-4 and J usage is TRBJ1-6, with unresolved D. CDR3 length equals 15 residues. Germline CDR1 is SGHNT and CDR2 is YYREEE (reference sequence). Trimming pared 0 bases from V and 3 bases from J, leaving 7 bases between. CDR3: CASSLGTDYNSPLHF. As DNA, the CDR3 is TGTGCCAGCAGCTTGGGGACTGACTATAATTCACCCCTCCACTTT.

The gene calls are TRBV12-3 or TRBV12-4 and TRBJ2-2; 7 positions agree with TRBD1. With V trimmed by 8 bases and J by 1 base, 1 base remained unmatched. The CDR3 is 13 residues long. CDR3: CASRQGNTGELFF. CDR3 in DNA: TGTGCCAGCCGACAGGGGAACACCGGGGAGCTGTTTTTT.

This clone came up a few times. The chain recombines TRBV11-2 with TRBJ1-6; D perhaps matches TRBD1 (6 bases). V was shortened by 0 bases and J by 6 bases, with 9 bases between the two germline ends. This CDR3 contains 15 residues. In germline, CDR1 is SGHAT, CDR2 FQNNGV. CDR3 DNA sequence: TGTGCCAGCAGCTTAGATACAGGGCGTAATTCACCCCTCCACTTT. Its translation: CASSLDTGRNSPLHF.

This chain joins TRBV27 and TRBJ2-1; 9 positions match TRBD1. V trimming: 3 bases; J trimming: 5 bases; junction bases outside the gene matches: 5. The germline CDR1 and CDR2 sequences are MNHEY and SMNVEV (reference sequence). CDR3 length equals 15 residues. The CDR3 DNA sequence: TGTGCCAGCAGTTTGCTACAGGGGGCTGACAATGAGCAGTTCTTC. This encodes CASSLLQGADNEQFF.

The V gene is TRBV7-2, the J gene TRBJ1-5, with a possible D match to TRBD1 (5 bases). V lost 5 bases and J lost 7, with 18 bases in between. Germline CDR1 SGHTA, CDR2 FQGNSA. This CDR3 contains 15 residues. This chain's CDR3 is CASSPSAGGEQPQHF. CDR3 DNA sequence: TGTGCCAGCAGCCCATCAGCGGGGGGTGAACAGCCCCAGCATTTT.

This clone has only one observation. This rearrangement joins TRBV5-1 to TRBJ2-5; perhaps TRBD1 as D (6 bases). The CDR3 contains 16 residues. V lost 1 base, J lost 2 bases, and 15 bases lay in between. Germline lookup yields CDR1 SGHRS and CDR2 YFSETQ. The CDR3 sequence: CASSLSRGGGQETQYF. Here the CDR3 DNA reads TGCGCCAGCAGCTTGTCACGAGGGGGTGGTCAAGAGACCCAGTACTTC.

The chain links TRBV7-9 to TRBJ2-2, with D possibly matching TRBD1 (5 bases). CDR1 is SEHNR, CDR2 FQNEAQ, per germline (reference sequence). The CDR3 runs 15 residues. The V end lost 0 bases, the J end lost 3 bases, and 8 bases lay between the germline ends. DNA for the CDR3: TGTGCCAGCAGCTTAGCACAGGTGCACACCGGGGAGCTGTTTTTT. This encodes CASSLAQVHTGELFF.

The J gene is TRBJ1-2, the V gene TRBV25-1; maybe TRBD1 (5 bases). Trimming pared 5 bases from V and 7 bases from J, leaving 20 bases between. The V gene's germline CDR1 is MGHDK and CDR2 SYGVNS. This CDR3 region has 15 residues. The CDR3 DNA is TGTGCCAGCAGTCCGACAGCTCGCGGATTGGGTGGCTACACCTTC. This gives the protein CASSPTARGLGGYTF.

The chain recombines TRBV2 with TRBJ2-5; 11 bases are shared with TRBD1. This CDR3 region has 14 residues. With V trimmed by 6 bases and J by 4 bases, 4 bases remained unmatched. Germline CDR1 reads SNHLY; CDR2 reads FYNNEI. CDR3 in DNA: TGTGCCAGCAGCGTGGACAGGGGGCCAGAGACCCAGTACTTC. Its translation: CASSVDRGPETQYF.

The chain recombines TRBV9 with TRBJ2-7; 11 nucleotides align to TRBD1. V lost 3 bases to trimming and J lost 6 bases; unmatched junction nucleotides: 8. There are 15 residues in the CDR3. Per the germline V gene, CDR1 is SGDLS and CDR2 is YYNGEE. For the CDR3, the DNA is TGTGCCAGCAGCGCAGAGGACAGGGGGCCCTCCGAGCAGTACTTC. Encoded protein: CASSAEDRGPSEQYF.

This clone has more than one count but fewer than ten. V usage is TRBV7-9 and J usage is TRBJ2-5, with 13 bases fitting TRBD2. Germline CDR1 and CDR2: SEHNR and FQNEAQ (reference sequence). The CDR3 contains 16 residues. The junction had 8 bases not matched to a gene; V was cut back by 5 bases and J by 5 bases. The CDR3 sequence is CASSIRLAGGLETQYF. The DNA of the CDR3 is TGTGCCAGCAGCATCCGACTAGCGGGGGGATTGGAGACCCAGTACTTC. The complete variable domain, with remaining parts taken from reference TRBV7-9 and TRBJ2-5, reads DTGVSQNPRHKITKRGQNVTFRCDPISEHNRLYWYRQTLGQGPEFLTYFQNEAQLEKSRLLSDRFSAERPKGSFSTLEIQRTEQGDSAMYLCASSIRLAGGLETQYFGPGTRLLVL.

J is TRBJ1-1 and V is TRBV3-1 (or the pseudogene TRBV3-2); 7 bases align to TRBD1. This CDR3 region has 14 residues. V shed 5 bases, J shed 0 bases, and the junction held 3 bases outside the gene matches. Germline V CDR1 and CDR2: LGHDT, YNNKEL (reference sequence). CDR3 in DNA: TGTGCCAGCAGCTTGGGACAGATGAACACTGAAGCTTTCTTT. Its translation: CASSLGQMNTEAFF.

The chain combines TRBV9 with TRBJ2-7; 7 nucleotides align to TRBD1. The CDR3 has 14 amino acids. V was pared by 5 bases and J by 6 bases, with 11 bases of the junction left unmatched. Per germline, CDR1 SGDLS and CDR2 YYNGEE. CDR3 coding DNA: TGTGCCAGCAGGCAAACAGGGGTCCGTACCGAGCAGTACTTC. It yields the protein CASRQTGVRTEQYF.

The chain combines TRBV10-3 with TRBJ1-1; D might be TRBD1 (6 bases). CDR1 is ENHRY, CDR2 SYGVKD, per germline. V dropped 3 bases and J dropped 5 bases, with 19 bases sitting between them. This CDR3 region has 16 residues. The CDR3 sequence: CAISDPGERRWTEAFF. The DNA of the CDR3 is TGTGCCATCAGTGACCCAGGGGAAAGAAGGTGGACTGAAGCTTTCTTT.